The 27 T cell receptor beta chains presented below share a single source sample, sequenced in a study of post-analysis software for immune sequencing data. Study-wide results and limits: A handful of TRBV segments appeared more often in patients than in controls, and TRBV5-6, TRBV5-1 and TRBV20-1 were among these.

Antigens for these TCRs are unknown. The library was made from cDNA and included unique molecular identifiers. TCRdb analysed the PCR reads with MiXCR anew, one entry per CDR3 protein. The top ten hold approximately 4.5% of the sample, which has under 900,000 distinct CDR3 sequences, roughly half seen once. Input material: blood. The receptors originated from a girl between 10 and 17 years old with multiple sclerosis.

The chain joins TRBV6-1 to TRBJ2-5, with D uncertain. The ends were cut back, 1 base at V and 7 bases at J, with 13 bases in the middle. This CDR3 is 14 amino acids long. The germline CDR1 and CDR2 sequences are MNHNS and SASEGT. The CDR3 is CASSEVPMTRTQYF. CDR3 coding DNA: TGTGCCAGCAGTGAAGTACCGATGACCCGGACCCAGTACTTC.

CDR3 region: CAWSPASGIPEQYF. CDR3 nucleotides: TGTGCCTGGAGTCCTGCTAGCGGGATTCCCGAGCAGTACTTC. The rearrangement links TRBV30 to TRBJ2-7; TRBD2 matches at 9 bases. Germline-derived CDR1 and CDR2 are GTSNPN and SVGIG (reference sequence). V was pared by 2 bases and J by 6 bases, with 8 bases of the junction left unmatched. The CDR3 is 14 residues long.

CDR3 sequence reads: CASSQEHEQFF. CDR3 bases: TGTGCCAGCAGCCAAGAACATGAGCAGTTCTTC. The chain joins TRBV4-2 to TRBJ2-1; no clear D gene. Germline values: CDR1 LGHNA, CDR2 YNFKEQ. The CDR3 has 11 amino acids. V was pared by 0 bases and J by 8 bases, with 2 bases between.

The chain links TRBV3-1 to TRBJ1-2; D remains unclear. The CDR3 is 14 residues long. The germline V and J ends were trimmed by 5 bases and 8 bases, with 18 bases remaining between them. Germline assignment: CDR1 LGHDT and CDR2 YNNKEL (reference sequence). CDR3 in DNA: TGTGCCAGCAGCTTATTGGCCCGGGGAGGCGGCTACACCTTC. As protein: CASSLLARGGGYTF.

The V gene is TRBV4-1, the J gene TRBJ2-4; 10 nucleotides align to TRBD1. The J call may be incorrect, as the DNA end agrees better with TRBJ2-5. The CDR3 has 15 amino acids. Germline CDR1 and CDR2: MGHRA and YSYEKL. The CDR3 sequence: CASSHGGGQGETQYF. The CDR3 region has the DNA TGCGCCAGCAGCCACGGGGGGGGACAGGGGGAGACCCAGTACTTC.

The chain is built from TRBV5-1 and TRBJ2-5, with TRBD2 as a possible D gene (6 bases). CDR1 is SGHRS and CDR2 is YFSETQ in the germline V gene. The length of the CDR3 is 17 residues. Trimming took off 4 bases at V and 4 bases at J, with 23 bases between the two ends. CDR3: CASSTSPGILAGETQYF. CDR3 DNA: TGCGCCAGCAGCACTAGCCCAGGGATTCTCGCGGGAGAGACCCAGTACTTC.

The gene calls are TRBV7-2 and TRBJ2-4, with D uncertain. The V gene lost 1 base and the J gene lost 13 bases, with 11 bases spanning the gap. There are 12 residues in the CDR3. Germline V gene lookup returns CDR1 SGHTA and CDR2 FQGNSA. The CDR3 here is CASSLVARMQYF. The CDR3 DNA reads TGTGCCAGCAGCTTAGTCGCCAGGATGCAGTACTTC.

CDR3: CASSWGPGQGYEQYF. The DNA for the CDR3 is TGTGCCAGCAGCTGGGGACCGGGACAGGGCTACGAGCAGTACTTC. The gene calls are TRBV7-2 and TRBJ2-5; 9 nucleotides align to TRBD1. The DNA end is a closer match to TRBJ2-7, so the J assignment may be wrong. Germline CDR1 SGHTA, CDR2 FQGNSA. This CDR3 comprises 15 residues.

This clonotype appeared a few times. The V call is TRBV6-2 or TRBV6-3, the J call TRBJ2-7; TRBD1 matches 7 bases. V gave up 6 bases and J gave up 0 bases; unmatched junction bases: 8. The CDR3 runs 15 residues. The germline CDR1 and CDR2 sequences are MNHEY and SVGEGT. The CDR3, as DNA: TGTGCCAGCAGCCCACAGGGGCGGTTCTCCTACGAGCAGTACTTC. Translation gives CASSPQGRFSYEQYF.

This clonotype came up a few times. V usage is TRBV6-6 and J usage is TRBJ1-3; no firm D call. Germline CDR1 reads MNHNY; CDR2 reads SVGAGI (reference sequence). Trimming removed 4 bases at V and 7 bases at J, with 17 bases between. CDR3 size: 15 residues. The CDR3 loop reads CASSSGQEKGNTIYF. The CDR3 DNA sequence: TGTGCCAGCAGTTCCGGGCAGGAGAAAGGGAACACCATATATTTT.

The chain carries TRBV20-1 and TRBJ1-5; D may be TRBD1 (5 bases). This CDR3 comprises 14 residues. The germline CDR1 and CDR2 sequences are DFQATT and SNEGSKA (reference sequence). V was clipped by 5 bases and J by 0 bases, with 11 bases between them. The CDR3 coding sequence is TGCAGTGCTTCACGCGGGACTAGCAATCAGCCCCAGCATTTT. As protein: CSASRGTSNQPQHF.

The chain combines TRBV27 with TRBJ2-1; D not resolved. The V end lost 5 bases, the J end lost 6 bases, and 23 bases lay between the germline ends. CDR3 length: 17 amino acids. The germline CDR1 and CDR2 sequences are MNHEY and SMNVEV (reference sequence). The CDR3 reads CASSPPTGVDHGNEQFF. CDR3 nucleotide sequence: TGTGCCAGCAGTCCGCCGACTGGGGTCGATCATGGCAATGAGCAGTTCTTC.

This clonotype was detected only a few times. The rearrangement joins TRBV20-1 to TRBJ2-5, with TRBD1 matching 8 bases. V lost 5 bases and J lost 3; bases outside the gene matches: 2. CDR1 and CDR2 (germline): DFQATT, SNEGSKA (reference sequence). This CDR3 is built from 12 residues. The CDR3, as DNA: TGCAGTGCTCTGGACAGGGAAGAGACCCAGTACTTC. Its translation: CSALDREETQYF.

The rearrangement links TRBV18 to TRBJ2-1; D gene unclear. The J call is doubtful: the DNA matches TRBJ2-7 better. Germline V gene lookup returns CDR1 KGHSH and CDR2 LQKENI. The CDR3 has 16 residues. CDR3 loop: CASSPRQTSSYNEQYF. In DNA form, the CDR3 reads TGTGCCAGCTCACCAAGGCAGACCAGCTCCTACAATGAGCAGTACTTC.

The chain combines TRBV29-1 with TRBJ2-4, with 7 bases matching TRBD1. The CDR3 spans 14 residues. CDR1 SQVTM and CDR2 ANQGSEA come from the germline V gene. The junction had 18 bases not matched to a gene; V was cut back by 6 bases and J by 13 bases. CDR3 nucleotides: TGCAGCGTAGCCGGGACAGAAAAGGGACAAGAGCAGTACTTC. This gives the protein CSVAGTEKGQEQYF.

This clonotype was counted between two and nine times. V and J are TRBV7-8 and TRBJ2-7, with D possibly matching TRBD2 (6 bases). This CDR3 contains 13 residues. CDR1 and CDR2 from the germline V gene are SGHVS and FQNEAQ. V was clipped by 5 bases and J by 6 bases, with 14 bases between them. The DNA of the CDR3 is TGTGCCAGCAGCCCCGGGGGAGAAAGCGAGCAGTACTTC. This codes for CASSPGGESEQYF.

This rearrangement joins TRBV20-1 to TRBJ2-7; TRBD2 aligns across 7 bases. V was pared by 5 bases and J by 3 bases, with 16 bases of the junction left unmatched. The length of the CDR3 is 16 residues. Germline lookup yields CDR1 DFQATT and CDR2 SNEGSKA (reference sequence). The CDR3 sequence: CSASPTGTITFYEQYF. CDR3 bases: TGCAGTGCTTCGCCAACCGGGACTATAACCTTCTACGAGCAGTACTTC.

V and J are TRBV20-1 and TRBJ1-6; a possible D gene is TRBD1 (5 bases). The V gene's germline CDR1 is DFQATT and CDR2 SNEGSKA (reference sequence). V lost 3 bases, J lost 0 bases, and 12 bases lay in between. There are 16 residues in the CDR3. In nucleotides, the CDR3 is TGCAGTGCTAGTGATAGGGGCAGCTCCTATAATTCACCCCTCCACTTT. Amino acids: CSASDRGSSYNSPLHF.

This clonotype was seen more than once but under ten times. The chain employs TRBV20-1 and TRBJ2-3; the D is unclear. The germline V gene encodes CDR1 DFQATT and CDR2 SNEGSKA (reference sequence). With 5 bases removed from V and 4 bases from J, the gap between germline ends came to 10 bases. The CDR3 is 12 amino acids. The CDR3 sequence is CSAESVSDTQYF. The CDR3 coding sequence is TGCAGTGCTGAGAGTGTGTCAGATACGCAGTATTTT.

The V call is TRBV6-5, the J call TRBJ2-7, with a weak D call TRBD1 (5 bases). The V gene's germline CDR1 is MNHEY and CDR2 SVGAGI. V lost 5 bases and J 1 base, leaving 9 bases between the germline ends. This CDR3 contains 13 residues. The CDR3 loop is CASSVTESYEQYF. CDR3 in DNA: TGTGCCAGCAGTGTGACAGAGTCCTACGAGCAGTACTTC.

The chain employs TRBV15 and TRBJ2-4, with TRBD2 identical over 7 bases. The better agreement between TRBJ2-5 and the DNA end casts doubt on the J call. The CDR3 consists of 15 residues. Germline lookup yields CDR1 LNHNV and CDR2 YYDKDF (reference sequence). The CDR3 is CATSSTMRGRETQYF. The DNA of the CDR3 is TGTGCCACCAGCAGTACGATGCGGGGGAGGGAGACCCAGTACTTC.

The chain employs TRBV30 and TRBJ2-1; 9 nucleotides agree with TRBD2. CDR3 size: 16 residues. V lost 5 bases and J lost 7; bases outside the gene matches: 15. Per the germline V gene, CDR1 is GTSNPN and CDR2 is SVGIG (reference sequence). The chain's CDR3 is CAWAVRKRGAGNEQFF. CDR3 in DNA: TGTGCCTGGGCTGTAAGGAAGCGGGGGGCCGGGAATGAGCAGTTCTTC.

This clonotype was detected a few times. V gene TRBV5-6 combines with J gene TRBJ1-2, with 8 nucleotides matching TRBD1. The germline CDR1 and CDR2 sequences are SGHDT and YYEEEE. The CDR3 is made up of 14 amino acids. V shed 2 bases, J shed 5 bases, and the junction held 5 bases outside the gene matches. The CDR3 DNA is TGTGCCAGCAGCTTACCGGGACAGGCATATGGCTACACCTTC. This sequence encodes CASSLPGQAYGYTF.

In its sample, this clonotype was seen a few times. This rearrangement joins TRBV7-9 to TRBJ2-5; D is unresolved. The CDR3 loop spans 13 amino acids. Germline-derived CDR1 and CDR2 are SEHNR and FQNEAQ (reference sequence). Trimming cost V 5 bases and J 4 bases, with 11 bases left between them. The CDR3 DNA reads as TGTGCCAGCAGCCGACCGGGTATAGAGACCCAGTACTTC. Translated, it gives CASSRPGIETQYF.

V gene TRBV4-1 combines with J gene TRBJ1-4, with 7 bases that match TRBD1. The CDR3 covers 15 residues. V was pared by 0 bases and J by 7 bases, with 5 bases of the junction left unmatched. Germline CDR1 is MGHRA and CDR2 is YSYEKL. The CDR3 nucleotides are TGCGCCAGCAGCCAAGATACTTCAGGGGGTGAAAAACTGTTTTTT. This sequence encodes CASSQDTSGGEKLFF.

J is TRBJ1-2 and V is TRBV7-2; D unclear. V shed 2 bases and J shed 4 bases, with 14 bases lying between them. This CDR3 comprises 15 residues. Germline V gives CDR1 SGHTA, CDR2 FQGNSA. The CDR3 is CASSLHERPFYGYTF. The CDR3 nucleotides read TGTGCCAGCAGCTTACACGAACGACCCTTCTATGGCTACACCTTC.

V and J are TRBV7-9 and TRBJ2-4; 10 nucleotides match TRBD2. J was trimmed by 2 bases and V by 2 bases; bases with no gene match: 12. This CDR3 has 19 residues. Germline V gives CDR1 SEHNR, CDR2 FQNEAQ (reference sequence). The CDR3 loop reads CASSLSWLAGVGSKNIQYF. As DNA, the CDR3 is TGTGCCAGCAGCTTATCATGGCTAGCGGGAGTGGGGTCCAAAAACATTCAGTACTTC.